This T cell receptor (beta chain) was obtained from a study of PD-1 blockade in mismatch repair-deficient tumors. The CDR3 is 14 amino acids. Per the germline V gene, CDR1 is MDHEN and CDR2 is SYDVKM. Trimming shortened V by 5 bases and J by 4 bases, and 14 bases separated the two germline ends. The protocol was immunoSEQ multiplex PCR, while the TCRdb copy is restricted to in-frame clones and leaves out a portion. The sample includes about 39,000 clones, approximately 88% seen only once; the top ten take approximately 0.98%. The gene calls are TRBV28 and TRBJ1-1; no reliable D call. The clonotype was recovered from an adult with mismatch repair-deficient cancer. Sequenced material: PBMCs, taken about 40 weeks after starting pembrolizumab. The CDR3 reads CASSPGSLGTEAFF. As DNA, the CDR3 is TGTGCCAGCAGTCCGGGAAGTCTAGGCACTGAAGCTTTCTTT.